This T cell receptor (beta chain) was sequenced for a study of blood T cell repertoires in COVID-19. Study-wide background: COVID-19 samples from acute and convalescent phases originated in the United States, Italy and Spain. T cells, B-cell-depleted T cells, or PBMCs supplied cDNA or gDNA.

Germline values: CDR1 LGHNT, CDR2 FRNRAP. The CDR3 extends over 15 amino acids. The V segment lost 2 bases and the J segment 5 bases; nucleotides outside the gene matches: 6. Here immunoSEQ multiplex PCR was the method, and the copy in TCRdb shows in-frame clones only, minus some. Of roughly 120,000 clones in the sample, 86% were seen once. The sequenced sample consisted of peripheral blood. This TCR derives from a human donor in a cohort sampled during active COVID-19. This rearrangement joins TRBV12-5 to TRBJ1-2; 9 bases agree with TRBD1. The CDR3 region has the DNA TGTGCTAGTGGTTTGCCCGGGGACAGGGTTTATGGCTACACCTTC. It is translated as CASGLPGDRVYGYTF. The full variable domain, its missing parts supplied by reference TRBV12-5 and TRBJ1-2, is DARVTQTPRHKVTEMGQEVTMRCQPILGHNTVFWYRQTMMQGLELLAYFRNRAPLDDSGMPKDRFSAEMPDATLATLKIQPSEPRDSAVYFCASGLPGDRVYGYTFGSGTRLTVV.